The 17 T cell receptor beta chains below all came from one sample that was sequenced in a study of blood T cell repertoires in COVID-19. Some clones are missing from TCRdb's copy, which holds only in-frame ones; the method was immunoSEQ multiplex PCR. The sample lists around 50,000 clones; roughly 82% were seen once. Sequences were obtained from peripheral blood. The source of these receptors is a man aged 35 to 55 with acute or convalescent COVID-19.

This sequence joins TRBV6-6 and TRBJ1-2; 8 bases align to TRBD1. In germline, CDR1 is MNHNY, CDR2 SVGAGI (reference sequence). Losses at the gene ends were 0 bases for V and 4 bases for J; bases not matched to a gene: 4. The CDR3 sequence is 15 residues long. CDR3 nucleotide sequence: TGTGCCAGCAGTTACTCGGGACAGGAGGGCTATGGCTACACCTTC. Its translation is CASSYSGQEGYGYTF.

CDR3 region: CASSQDRGQGNQPQHF. The CDR3 DNA follows: TGCGCCAGCAGCCAAGATCGGGGACAGGGCAATCAGCCCCAGCATTTT. The chain joins TRBV4-3 to TRBJ1-5; 8 positions match TRBD1. Trimming cost V 0 bases and J 2 bases; bases outside gene matches: 3. Germline lookup yields CDR1 LGHNA and CDR2 YSLEER. There are 16 residues in the CDR3.

This rearrangement joins TRBV19 to TRBJ2-6; perhaps TRBD1 as D (5 bases). Trimming shortened V by 1 base and J by 2 bases, and 6 bases separated the two germline ends. The CDR3 has 15 amino acids. Germline values: CDR1 LNHDA, CDR2 SQIVND (reference sequence). This CDR3 is CASSIGGAGANVLTF. The CDR3 nucleotides read TGTGCCAGTAGTATAGGGGGCGCTGGGGCCAACGTCCTGACTTTC.

The chain couples TRBV28 to TRBJ1-1; the D gene is possibly TRBD1 (6 bases). From germline, CDR1 is MDHEN and CDR2 SYDVKM. V lost 6 bases to trimming and J lost 4 bases, with 12 bases between them. This CDR3 comprises 13 residues. The CDR3 sequence: CASRPSGVTEAFF. The CDR3 nucleotides are TGTGCCAGCAGACCGTCAGGGGTCACTGAAGCTTTCTTT.

The rearrangement links TRBV10-3 to TRBJ1-2, with 7 positions matching TRBD1. CDR3 length: 13 residues. Germline assignment: CDR1 ENHRY and CDR2 SYGVKD. V was clipped by 10 bases and J by 2 bases; unmatched bases: 7. CDR3 amino acids: CATQTGTNYGYTF. The CDR3 DNA is TGTGCCACCCAGACAGGGACCAACTATGGCTACACCTTC.

This rearrangement joins TRBV27 to TRBJ2-2, with 11 nucleotides matching TRBD1. Germline V gene sequence: CDR1 MNHEY, CDR2 SMNVEV (reference sequence). V gave up 5 bases and J gave up 6 bases; unmatched junction bases: 11. This CDR3 contains 17 residues. The CDR3 DNA reads TGTGCCAGCAGTCTAAGAAGGGGACAGGGGGACCCCGGGGAGCTGTTTTTT. Translated, it gives CASSLRRGQGDPGELFF.

This chain connects TRBV4-2 to TRBJ2-7, with D possibly matching TRBD2 (6 bases). The CDR3 spans 14 residues. From germline, CDR1 is LGHNA and CDR2 YNFKEQ. Between the trimmed V and J ends, which lost 5 bases and 3 bases, there was a span of 14 bases. CDR3 nucleotide sequence: TGTGCCAGCAGCGTCTCTAGGACTAACTACGAGCAGTACTTC. Protein product: CASSVSRTNYEQYF.

This clone has only a few counts. V and J are TRBV6-2 or TRBV6-3 and TRBJ2-7; the match to TRBD2 covers 8 bases. The germline gives CDR1 MNHEY, CDR2 SVGEGT. After removal of 6 bases from V and 1 base from J, the junction contained 11 bases not matched to a gene. CDR3 length equals 16 residues. CDR3 nucleotides: TGTGCCAGCAGCCTCGGGAGGGTAGCGGGGTCCTACGAGCAGTACTTC. Translating it yields CASSLGRVAGSYEQYF.

This clone was seen more than once but under ten times. DNA of the CDR3: TGCGCCAGCGGAAGCGGGGGGCTTATCGATGAGCAGTTCTTC. This encodes CASGSGGLIDEQFF. The chain joins TRBV5-1 to TRBJ2-1; TRBD2 aligns across 9 bases. J lost 8 bases, V lost 7 bases, and 10 bases had no gene match. CDR3 length: 14 residues. Germline CDR1 is SGHRS and CDR2 is YFSETQ.

V is TRBV6-2 or TRBV6-3 and J is TRBJ2-1; 10 bases map to TRBD1. Germline-derived CDR1 and CDR2 are MNHEY and SVGEGT. The trim removed 2 bases at V and 4 bases at J, leaving 2 bases unmatched. CDR3 length: 15 amino acids. The CDR3 is CASSYRDRGYNEQFF. The CDR3 DNA reads as TGTGCCAGCAGTTACCGGGACAGGGGTTACAATGAGCAGTTCTTC.

The chain uses TRBV28 and TRBJ2-2; D is perhaps TRBD2 (6 bases). CDR3 length: 15 amino acids. Germline CDR1 reads MDHEN; CDR2 reads SYDVKM. V shed 2 bases and J shed 6 bases, with 13 bases lying between them. CDR3 loop: CASSLDAGEAGELFF. The CDR3 nucleotides are TGTGCCAGCAGTTTAGACGCTGGGGAGGCCGGGGAGCTGTTTTTT.

This clone showed up just once. The CDR3 reads CASSLPGLLVQYF. For the CDR3, the DNA is TGTGCCAGCAGTTTACCAGGGCTTTTGGTACAGTACTTC. V usage is TRBV28 and J usage is TRBJ2-7, with D possibly TRBD1 on 5 matching bases. This CDR3 contains 13 residues. V shed 2 bases and J shed 10 bases, with 15 bases lying between them. Germline CDR1 reads MDHEN; CDR2 reads SYDVKM.

This chain joins TRBV10-1 and TRBJ1-1, with D perhaps matching TRBD1 (6 bases). Germline V gives CDR1 WNHNN, CDR2 SYGVQD (reference sequence). The CDR3 loop spans 15 amino acids. V shed 8 bases and J shed 1 base, with 17 bases lying between them. CDR3 residues: CASAPRGGANTEAFF. In DNA form, the CDR3 reads TGCGCCAGCGCCCCAAGGGGGGGCGCGAACACTGAAGCTTTCTTT.

This clone was found a few times. This chain joins TRBV3-1 (or the pseudogene TRBV3-2) and TRBJ2-1; D may be TRBD2 (7 bases). This CDR3 is 17 amino acids long. The germline V and J ends were trimmed by 0 bases and 8 bases, with 20 bases remaining between them. CDR1 and CDR2 from the germline V gene are LGHDT and YNNKEL (reference sequence). The CDR3 region has the DNA TGTGCCAGCAGCCAAGATGGTGGCTGGGGGGGGCTCGATGAGCAGTTCTTC. It yields the protein CASSQDGGWGGLDEQFF.

The V call is TRBV9, the J call TRBJ2-5, with a possible D match to TRBD1 (6 bases). V was clipped by 3 bases and J by 6 bases, with 12 bases between them. The CDR3 runs 13 residues. Germline V lookup: CDR1 SGDLS, CDR2 YYNGEE. CDR3 DNA sequence: TGTGCCAGCAGCGCGTCAGGGGATCAGACCCAGTACTTC. Amino acids: CASSASGDQTQYF.

This clone was seen just once. The chain combines TRBV30 with TRBJ1-6; D perhaps matches TRBD1 (5 bases). This CDR3 spans 13 amino acids. Trimming cost V 4 bases and J 5 bases, with 9 bases left between them. In germline, CDR1 is GTSNPN, CDR2 SVGIG (reference sequence). The CDR3 nucleotides read TGTGCCTGGAATACAGGCAATAATTCACCCCTCCACTTT. Translation gives CAWNTGNNSPLHF.

The rearrangement uses TRBV28 and TRBJ2-2, with a weak D call TRBD2 (6 bases). Trimming took 4 bases from V and 6 from J, leaving 18 bases between them. From germline, CDR1 is MDHEN and CDR2 SYDVKM. This CDR3 is built from 16 residues. The CDR3 region is CASSSYGRGRPGELFF. The CDR3 DNA sequence: TGTGCCAGCAGTTCGTACGGGAGAGGCAGACCCGGGGAGCTGTTTTTT.